This TCR beta chain was profiled in a study of cytomegalovirus exposure and HLA in healthy donors. Study findings and constraints: Productive status was seen about 87% or about 30% of the time for most TCR beta V segments in an earlier analysis. Later analysis suggested most CMV-associated TCR beta chains were HLA-restricted.

To note about this clone: Its matching antigen is unknown.

With 60 Vbeta and 13 Jbeta primers, the PCR was carried out. Generated by immunoSEQ multiplex PCR, the TCRdb table keeps only in-frame clones and is missing some. The sample has 90,000 or so clones; 80% are singletons. Trimming removed 4 bases at V and 6 bases at J, with 21 bases between. This CDR3 is 17 amino acids long. The V gene's germline CDR1 is MGHRA and CDR2 YSYEKL. These donors counted as nominally healthy when sampled, but unrecorded immune exposures were likely. This TCR was sampled from a woman aged 45-65 years in good health and CMV-seropositive. The rearrangement uses TRBV4-1 and TRBJ2-2, with a weak D call TRBD2 (6 bases). The sequenced material came from PBMCs. CDR3 in DNA: TGCGCCAGCAGCCCCCTAAGGGGCCGGGAGTGGCCCGGGGAGCTGTTTTTT. This gives the protein CASSPLRGREWPGELFF.